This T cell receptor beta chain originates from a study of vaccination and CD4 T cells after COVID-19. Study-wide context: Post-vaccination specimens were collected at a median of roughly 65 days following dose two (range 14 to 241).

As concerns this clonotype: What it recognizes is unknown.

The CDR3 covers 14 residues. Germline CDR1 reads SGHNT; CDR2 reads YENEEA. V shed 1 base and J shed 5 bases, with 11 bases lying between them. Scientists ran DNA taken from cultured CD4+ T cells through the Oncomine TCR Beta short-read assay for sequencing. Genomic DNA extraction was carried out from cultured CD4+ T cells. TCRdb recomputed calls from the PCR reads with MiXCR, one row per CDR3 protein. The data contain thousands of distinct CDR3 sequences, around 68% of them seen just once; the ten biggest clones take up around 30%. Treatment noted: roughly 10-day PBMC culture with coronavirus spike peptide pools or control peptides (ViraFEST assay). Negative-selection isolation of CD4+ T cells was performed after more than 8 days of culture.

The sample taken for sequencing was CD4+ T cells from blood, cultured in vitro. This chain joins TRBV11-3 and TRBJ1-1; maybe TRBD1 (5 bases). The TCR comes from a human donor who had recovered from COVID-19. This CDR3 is CASSLGGGRTEAFF. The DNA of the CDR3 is TGTGCCAGCAGCTTAGGGGGGGGAAGGACTGAAGCTTTCTTT. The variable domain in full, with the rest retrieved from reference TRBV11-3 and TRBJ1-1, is EAGVVQSPRYKIIEKKQPVAFWCNPISGHNTLYWYLQNLGQGPELLIRYENEEAVDDSQLPKDRFSAERLKGVDSTLKIQPAELGDSAVYLCASSLGGGRTEAFFGQGTRLTVV.